This TCR beta chain was sequenced in a study of CD8+ T cells in alopecia areata. The overall study: Twice a day, 5 to 10 mg of oral tofacitinib was administered to treated patients. The study's findings and limits: Affected scalp, especially in alopecia totalis/universalis, had a higher clonality than normal scalp did. In scalp samples, resident alphabeta T cells of normal skin are also sequenced.

V trimming: 6 bases; J trimming: 2 bases; junction bases outside the gene matches: 9. CDR3 length equals 15 residues. CDR1 is SGHRS and CDR2 is YFSETQ in the germline V gene. Alopecia areata patients provided lesional scalp punch biopsies and peripheral blood, both collected for the study. This clone came up a few times. Its antigen is unknown. Following extraction, RNA underwent reverse transcription to cDNA, which served as the sequencing template. Sequenced by immunoSEQ multiplex PCR; TCRdb stores in-frame clones only, minus some. The sample has around 140,000 clones, over 80% seen once. Sample: CD8+ T cells sorted from blood, taken at week 0. The sequence came from a human donor with alopecia areata. V gene TRBV5-1 combines with J gene TRBJ2-7; 9 bases fit TRBD1. The CDR3 DNA reads as TGCGCCAGCACTCTTGGGGACAGGGAGGCCTACGAGCAGTACTTC. Translating it yields CASTLGDREAYEQYF.